Included here is one TCR beta chain sequence, with context. The sample comes from a study of T cell changes during pregnancy in multiple sclerosis. Libraries were prepared by immunoSEQ multiplex PCR; TCRdb keeps only in-frame clonotypes and omits some of them. The sample includes fewer than 140,000 clones, 92% seen only once; the top ten take less than 2%. The germline CDR1 and CDR2 sequences are SNHLY and FYNNEI. The CDR3 loop spans 15 amino acids. This sequence was found in a female donor with multiple sclerosis, enrolled in a pregnancy study. The chain carries TRBV2 and TRBJ1-1; D gene ambiguous. This specimen was peripheral blood, taken after pregnancy. The CDR3 loop is CAQRGSGSRRTEAFF. The DNA of the CDR3 is TGTGCTCAGCGTGGGTCGGGTAGCCGGAGGACTGAAGCTTTCTTT.